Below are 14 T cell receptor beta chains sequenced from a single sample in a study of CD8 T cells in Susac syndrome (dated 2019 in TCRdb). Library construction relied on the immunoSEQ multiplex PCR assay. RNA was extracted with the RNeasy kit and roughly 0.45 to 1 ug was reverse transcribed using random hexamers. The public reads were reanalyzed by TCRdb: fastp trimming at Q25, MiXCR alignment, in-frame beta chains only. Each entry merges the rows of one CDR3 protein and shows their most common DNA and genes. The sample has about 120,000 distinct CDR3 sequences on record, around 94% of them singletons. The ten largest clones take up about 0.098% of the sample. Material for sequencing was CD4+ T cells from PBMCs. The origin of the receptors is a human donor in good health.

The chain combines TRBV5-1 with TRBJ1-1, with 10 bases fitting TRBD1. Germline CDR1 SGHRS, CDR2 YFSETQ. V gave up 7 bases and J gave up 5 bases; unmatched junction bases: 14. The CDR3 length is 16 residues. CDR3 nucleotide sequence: TGCGCCAGCGGCGCTACCGGGACAGGGGTTGGAACTGAAGCTTTCTTT. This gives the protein CASGATGTGVGTEAFF.

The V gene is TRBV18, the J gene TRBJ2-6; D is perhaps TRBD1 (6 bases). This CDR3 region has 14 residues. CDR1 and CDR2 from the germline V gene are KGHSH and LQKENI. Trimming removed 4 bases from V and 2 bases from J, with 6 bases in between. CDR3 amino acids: CASSRDTGANVLTF. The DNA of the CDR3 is TGTGCCAGCTCACGGGACACTGGGGCCAACGTCCTGACTTTC.

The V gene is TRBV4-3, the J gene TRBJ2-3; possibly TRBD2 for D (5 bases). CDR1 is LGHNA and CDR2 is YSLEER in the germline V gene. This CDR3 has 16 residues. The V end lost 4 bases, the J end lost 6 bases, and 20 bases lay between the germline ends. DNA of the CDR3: TGCGCCAGCAGCCCCTCAAGGAGGACCCATCTCGATACGCAGTATTTT. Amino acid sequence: CASSPSRRTHLDTQYF.

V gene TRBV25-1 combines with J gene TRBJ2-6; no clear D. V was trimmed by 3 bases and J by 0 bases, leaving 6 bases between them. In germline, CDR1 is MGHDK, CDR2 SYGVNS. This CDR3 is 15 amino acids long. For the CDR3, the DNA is TGTGCCAGCAGTGACTACAACTCTGGGGCCAACGTCCTGACTTTC. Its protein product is CASSDYNSGANVLTF.

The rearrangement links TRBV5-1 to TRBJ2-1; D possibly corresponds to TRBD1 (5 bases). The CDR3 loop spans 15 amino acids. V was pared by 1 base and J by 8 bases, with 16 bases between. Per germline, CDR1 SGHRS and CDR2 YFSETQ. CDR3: CASSLQGLGFDEQFF. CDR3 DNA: TGCGCCAGCAGCTTGCAGGGTTTAGGGTTCGATGAGCAGTTCTTC.

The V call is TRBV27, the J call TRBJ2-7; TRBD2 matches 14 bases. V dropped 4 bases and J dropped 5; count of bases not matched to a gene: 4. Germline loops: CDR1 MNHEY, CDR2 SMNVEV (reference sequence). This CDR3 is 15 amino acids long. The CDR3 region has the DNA TGTGCCAGCAGTTGGACTAGCGGGAGGTCCCACGAGCAGTACTTC. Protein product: CASSWTSGRSHEQYF.

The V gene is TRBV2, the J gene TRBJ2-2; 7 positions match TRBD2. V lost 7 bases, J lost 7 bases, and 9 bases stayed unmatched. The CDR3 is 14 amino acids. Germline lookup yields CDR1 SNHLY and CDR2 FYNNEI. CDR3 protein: CASTLLAVNGELFF. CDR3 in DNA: TGTGCCAGCACCTTGCTAGCGGTAAACGGGGAGCTGTTTTTT. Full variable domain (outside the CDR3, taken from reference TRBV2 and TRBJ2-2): EPEVTQTPSHQVTQMGQEVILRCVPISNHLYFYWYRQILGQKVEFLVSFYNNEISEKSEIFDDQFSVERPDGSNFTLKIRSTKLEDSAMYFCASTLLAVNGELFFGEGSRLTVL.

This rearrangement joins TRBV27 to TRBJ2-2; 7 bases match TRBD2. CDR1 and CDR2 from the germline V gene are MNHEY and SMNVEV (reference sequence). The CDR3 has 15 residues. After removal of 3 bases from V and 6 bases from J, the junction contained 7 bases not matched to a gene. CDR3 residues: CASSFPPSGSGELFF. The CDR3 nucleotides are TGTGCCAGCAGTTTTCCCCCTAGCGGTTCCGGGGAGCTGTTTTTT.

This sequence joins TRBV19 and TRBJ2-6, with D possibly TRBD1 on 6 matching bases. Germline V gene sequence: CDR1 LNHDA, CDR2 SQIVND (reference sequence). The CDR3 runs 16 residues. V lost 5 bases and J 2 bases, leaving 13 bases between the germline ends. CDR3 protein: CASSGSGVPGANVLTF. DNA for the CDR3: TGTGCCAGTAGTGGGTCAGGGGTCCCTGGGGCCAACGTCCTGACTTTC.

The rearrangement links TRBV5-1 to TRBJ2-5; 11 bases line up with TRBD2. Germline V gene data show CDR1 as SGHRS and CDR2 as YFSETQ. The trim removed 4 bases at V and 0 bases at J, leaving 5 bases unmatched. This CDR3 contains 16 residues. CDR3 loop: CASSMGLAANQETQYF. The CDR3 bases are TGCGCCAGCAGCATGGGACTAGCGGCTAACCAAGAGACCCAGTACTTC.

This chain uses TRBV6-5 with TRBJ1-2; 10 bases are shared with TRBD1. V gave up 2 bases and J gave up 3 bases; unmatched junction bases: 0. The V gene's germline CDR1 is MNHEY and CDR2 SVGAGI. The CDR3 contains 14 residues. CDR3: CASSYGTGDYGYTF. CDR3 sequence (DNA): TGTGCCAGCAGTTACGGGACAGGGGACTATGGCTACACCTTC.

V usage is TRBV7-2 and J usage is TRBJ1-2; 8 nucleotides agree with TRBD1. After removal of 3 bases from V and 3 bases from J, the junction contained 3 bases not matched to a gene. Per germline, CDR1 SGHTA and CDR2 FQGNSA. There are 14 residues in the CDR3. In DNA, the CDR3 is TGTGCCAGCAGCTTGGACAGGGAATACTATGGCTACACCTTC. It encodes CASSLDREYYGYTF.

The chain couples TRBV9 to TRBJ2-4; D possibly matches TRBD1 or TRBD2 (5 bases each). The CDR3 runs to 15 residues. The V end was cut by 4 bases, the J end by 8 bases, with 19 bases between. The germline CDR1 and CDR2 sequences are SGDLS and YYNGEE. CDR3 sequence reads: CASSRGPMGRDIQYF. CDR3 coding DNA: TGTGCCAGCAGCCGGGGACCTATGGGAAGGGACATTCAGTACTTC.

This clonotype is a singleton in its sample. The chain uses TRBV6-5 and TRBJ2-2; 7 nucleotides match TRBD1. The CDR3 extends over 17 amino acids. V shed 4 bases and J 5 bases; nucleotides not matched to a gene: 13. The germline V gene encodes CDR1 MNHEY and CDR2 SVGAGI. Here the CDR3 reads CASSFLKTGRGTGELFF. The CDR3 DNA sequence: TGTGCCAGCAGTTTCCTTAAGACAGGGCGTGGTACCGGGGAGCTGTTTTTT.